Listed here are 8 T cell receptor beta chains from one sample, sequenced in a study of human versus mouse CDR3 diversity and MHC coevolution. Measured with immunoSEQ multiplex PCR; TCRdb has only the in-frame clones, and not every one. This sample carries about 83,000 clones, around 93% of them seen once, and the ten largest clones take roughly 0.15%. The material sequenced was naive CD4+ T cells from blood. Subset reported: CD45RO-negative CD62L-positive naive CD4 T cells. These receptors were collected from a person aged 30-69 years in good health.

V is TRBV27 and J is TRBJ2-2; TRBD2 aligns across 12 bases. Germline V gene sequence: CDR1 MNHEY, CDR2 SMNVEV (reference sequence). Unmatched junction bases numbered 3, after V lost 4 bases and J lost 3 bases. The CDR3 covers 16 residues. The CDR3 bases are TGTGCCAGCAGTTATGGACTAGCGGGGCACACCGGGGAGCTGTTTTTT. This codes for CASSYGLAGHTGELFF.

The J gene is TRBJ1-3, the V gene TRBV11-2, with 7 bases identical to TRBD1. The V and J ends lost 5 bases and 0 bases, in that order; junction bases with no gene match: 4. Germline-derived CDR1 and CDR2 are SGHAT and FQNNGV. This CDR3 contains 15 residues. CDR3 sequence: CASSPQGGSGNTIYF. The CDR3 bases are TGTGCCAGCAGCCCCCAGGGGGGCTCTGGAAACACCATATATTTT.

CDR3 sequence: CASSLVTGLGEQYF. The CDR3 nucleotides read TGCGCCAGCAGCTTGGTAACAGGGCTCGGCGAGCAGTACTTC. The chain employs TRBV5-1 and TRBJ2-5, with D maybe TRBD1 (6 bases). The J call could be wrong; TRBJ2-7 is a better fit for the DNA end. The CDR3 has 14 residues. Looked up from germline, CDR1 is SGHRS and CDR2 is YFSETQ.

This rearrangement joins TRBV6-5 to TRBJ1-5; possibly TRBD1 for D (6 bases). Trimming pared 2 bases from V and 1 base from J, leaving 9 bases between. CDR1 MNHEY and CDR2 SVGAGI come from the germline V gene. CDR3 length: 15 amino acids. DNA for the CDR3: TGTGCCAGCAGTTACACAGGGTCCAGCAATCAGCCCCAGCATTTT. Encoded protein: CASSYTGSSNQPQHF.

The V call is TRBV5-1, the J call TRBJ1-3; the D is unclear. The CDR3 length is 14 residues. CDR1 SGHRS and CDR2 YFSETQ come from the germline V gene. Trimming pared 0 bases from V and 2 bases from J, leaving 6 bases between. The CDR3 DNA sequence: TGCGCCAGCAGCTTGGACAGCCCTGGAAACACCATATATTTT. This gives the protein CASSLDSPGNTIYF.

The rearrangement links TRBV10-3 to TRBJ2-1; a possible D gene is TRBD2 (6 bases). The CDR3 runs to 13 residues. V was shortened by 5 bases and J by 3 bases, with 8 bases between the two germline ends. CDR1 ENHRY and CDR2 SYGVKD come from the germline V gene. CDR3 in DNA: TGTGCCATCAGTCTGACTAGCTACAATGAGCAGTTCTTC. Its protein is CAISLTSYNEQFF.

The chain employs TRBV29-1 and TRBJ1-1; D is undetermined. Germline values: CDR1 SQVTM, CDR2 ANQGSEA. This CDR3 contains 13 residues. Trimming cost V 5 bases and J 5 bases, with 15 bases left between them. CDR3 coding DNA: TGCAGCGTTCGAATGGTTACTAATACTGAAGCTTTCTTT. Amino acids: CSVRMVTNTEAFF.

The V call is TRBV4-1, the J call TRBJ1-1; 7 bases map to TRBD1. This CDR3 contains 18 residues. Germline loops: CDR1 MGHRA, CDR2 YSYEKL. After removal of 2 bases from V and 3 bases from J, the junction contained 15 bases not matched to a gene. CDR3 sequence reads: CASSQRSTGANGYTEAFF. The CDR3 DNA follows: TGCGCCAGCAGCCAACGGTCAACAGGGGCCAATGGGTACACTGAAGCTTTCTTT.